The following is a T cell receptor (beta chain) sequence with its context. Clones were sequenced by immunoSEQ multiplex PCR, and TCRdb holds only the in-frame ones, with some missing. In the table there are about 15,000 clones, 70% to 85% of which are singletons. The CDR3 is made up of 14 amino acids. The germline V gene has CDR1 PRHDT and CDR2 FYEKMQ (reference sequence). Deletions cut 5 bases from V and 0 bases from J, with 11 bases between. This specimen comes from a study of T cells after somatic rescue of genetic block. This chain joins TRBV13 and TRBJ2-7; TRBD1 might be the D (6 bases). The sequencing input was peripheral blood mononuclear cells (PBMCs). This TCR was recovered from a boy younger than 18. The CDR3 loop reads CASSVTGSSYEQYF. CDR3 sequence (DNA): TGTGCCAGCAGCGTGACAGGTAGCTCCTACGAGCAGTACTTC.